This T cell receptor (beta chain) was captured by sequencing in a study of cytomegalovirus exposure and HLA in healthy donors. Germline CDR1 reads MNHEY; CDR2 reads SMNVEV (reference sequence). V trimming: 3 bases; J trimming: 4 bases; junction bases outside the gene matches: 10. The CDR3 length is 17 residues. PCR used 60 Vbeta primers and 13 Jbeta primers. Sequenced by immunoSEQ multiplex PCR; TCRdb stores in-frame clones only, minus some. The table includes 110,000 to 150,000 clones, around 73% detected once. The sample was PBMCs. V and J are TRBV27 and TRBJ2-3; 10 positions match TRBD2. This TCR was recovered from a female donor in good health and CMV-seronegative. The CDR3: CASSFLALAGVADTQYF. The CDR3 DNA reads TGTGCCAGCAGTTTCCTGGCCCTAGCGGGAGTGGCAGATACGCAGTATTTT.